A selection of T cell receptor beta chains follows, all from one sample in a study of post-analysis software for immune sequencing data. TCRdb itself ran the PCR reads through MiXCR, one entry per CDR3 protein. The profile shows about 820,000 distinct CDR3 sequences, around 53% of them singletons. Sequencing was done on a sample of blood. The source of these receptors is a girl between 5 and 17 years old with multiple sclerosis. Both conserved end residues are part of each CDR3. Each record gives: J gene, V gene, CDR3 protein.

j_call: TRBJ2-7; v_call: TRBV20-1; cdr3_aa: CSARVGQGAREQYF
j_call: TRBJ2-5; v_call: TRBV20-1; cdr3_aa: CSVLGGDGETQYF
j_call: TRBJ2-7; v_call: TRBV4-1; cdr3_aa: CASSQLRGGRDYGQYF
j_call: -; v_call: TRBV28; cdr3_aa: CASSTNGQGANEQYF
j_call: TRBJ2-2; v_call: TRBV5-1; cdr3_aa: CASSLTRSSGELFF
j_call: TRBJ1-1; v_call: TRBV7-2; cdr3_aa: CASSLERSEAFF
j_call: TRBJ2-7; v_call: TRBV20-1; cdr3_aa: CSARGTGKYEQYF
j_call: TRBJ2-7; v_call: TRBV5-1; cdr3_aa: CASSAGQEVPYEQYF
j_call: TRBJ2-2; v_call: TRBV5-1; cdr3_aa: CASSLVPSRNTGELFF
j_call: -; v_call: TRBV20-1; cdr3_aa: CSAAQVRTGDYEQYF
j_call: TRBJ1-2; v_call: TRBV6-5; cdr3_aa: CAALTRDRSNYGYTF
j_call: TRBJ2-4; v_call: TRBV27; cdr3_aa: CASSLRGSIQYF
j_call: TRBJ1-2; v_call: TRBV5-4; cdr3_aa: CASSAGTESYGYTF
j_call: TRBJ2-7; v_call: TRBV4-1; cdr3_aa: CASSQRQGKAYEQYF
j_call: TRBJ1-4; v_call: TRBV12-3/TRBV12-4; cdr3_aa: CASSPLREKLFF
j_call: TRBJ1-1; v_call: TRBV18; cdr3_aa: CASSPSAEAFF
j_call: -; v_call: TRBV5-5; cdr3_aa: CASSLWGVSIDEQFF
j_call: TRBJ2-4; v_call: TRBV3-1; cdr3_aa: CASSQEALKLGVAKNIQYF
j_call: -; v_call: TRBV18; cdr3_aa: CASSPLGSGAPYEQYF
j_call: TRBJ2-1; v_call: TRBV7-2; cdr3_aa: CASSYGVGSYNEQFF
j_call: TRBJ2-7; v_call: TRBV5-1; cdr3_aa: CASTSLSYEQYF
j_call: TRBJ2-3; v_call: TRBV5-1; cdr3_aa: CASGIEGDTQYF
j_call: TRBJ2-7; v_call: TRBV4-1; cdr3_aa: CASSLIAEMAYEQYF
j_call: TRBJ2-3; v_call: TRBV5-6; cdr3_aa: CASSLGFATDTQYF
j_call: TRBJ2-7; v_call: TRBV5-1; cdr3_aa: CASSSWTDSYEQYF
j_call: TRBJ1-1; v_call: TRBV5-1; cdr3_aa: CASSITGTTEAFF
j_call: TRBJ1-4; v_call: TRBV3-1; cdr3_aa: CASSQRGAEKLFF
j_call: TRBJ1-2; v_call: TRBV7-2; cdr3_aa: CASSLVGQGDPYGYTF
j_call: -; v_call: TRBV7-2; cdr3_aa: CASSSRQGMAYEQYF
j_call: TRBJ2-1; v_call: TRBV20-1; cdr3_aa: CSARNRGQARIDEQFF
j_call: TRBJ2-7; v_call: TRBV20-1; cdr3_aa: CSAKGQASYEQYF
j_call: TRBJ2-4; v_call: TRBV5-1; cdr3_aa: CASSLEGSLVQYF
j_call: TRBJ1-2; v_call: TRBV6-1; cdr3_aa: CASSPSDRGYGYTF
j_call: TRBJ2-2; v_call: TRBV3-1; cdr3_aa: CASSQEGREGWSTGELFF
j_call: TRBJ2-7; v_call: TRBV25-1; cdr3_aa: CASSWQGYEQYF
j_call: TRBJ1-2; v_call: TRBV12-3/TRBV12-4; cdr3_aa: CASIHGQGSGYTF
j_call: -; v_call: TRBV11-2; cdr3_aa: CASSLSFPSGGTQYF
j_call: TRBJ2-1; v_call: TRBV14; cdr3_aa: CASSYHQGPHNEQFF
j_call: TRBJ2-5; v_call: TRBV5-1; cdr3_aa: CASRQLAGSETQYF
j_call: TRBJ1-2; v_call: TRBV4-1; cdr3_aa: CASSQESWVANYGYTF
j_call: TRBJ2-1; v_call: TRBV12-3/TRBV12-4; cdr3_aa: CASRRDRGNNEQFF
j_call: TRBJ2-1; v_call: TRBV20-1; cdr3_aa: CSARAGGSEQFF
j_call: TRBJ2-1; v_call: TRBV20-1; cdr3_aa: CSARRSGTSGGAYNEQFF
j_call: -; v_call: TRBV7-9; cdr3_aa: CASSLANGGYNEQYF
j_call: TRBJ1-5; v_call: TRBV11-2; cdr3_aa: CASSTGGADSNQPQHF
j_call: TRBJ2-3; v_call: TRBV9; cdr3_aa: CASSVVGSTDTQYF
j_call: TRBJ1-5; v_call: TRBV7-3; cdr3_aa: CASSPRRGQPQHF
j_call: TRBJ2-1; v_call: TRBV7-2; cdr3_aa: CASSLGKGWDEQFF
j_call: TRBJ2-5; v_call: TRBV15; cdr3_aa: CATSRPWGQETQYF
j_call: TRBJ2-7; v_call: TRBV12-3/TRBV12-4; cdr3_aa: CASSLDLGAGYEQYF
j_call: TRBJ1-2; v_call: TRBV20-1; cdr3_aa: CSASNLLGDYGYTF
j_call: TRBJ2-5; v_call: TRBV7-2; cdr3_aa: CASSLGGPSGQETQYF
j_call: TRBJ1-1; v_call: TRBV3-1; cdr3_aa: CASTPTASEVCPLTFF
j_call: TRBJ2-1; v_call: TRBV20-1; cdr3_aa: CSASSSLAGGRDEQFF